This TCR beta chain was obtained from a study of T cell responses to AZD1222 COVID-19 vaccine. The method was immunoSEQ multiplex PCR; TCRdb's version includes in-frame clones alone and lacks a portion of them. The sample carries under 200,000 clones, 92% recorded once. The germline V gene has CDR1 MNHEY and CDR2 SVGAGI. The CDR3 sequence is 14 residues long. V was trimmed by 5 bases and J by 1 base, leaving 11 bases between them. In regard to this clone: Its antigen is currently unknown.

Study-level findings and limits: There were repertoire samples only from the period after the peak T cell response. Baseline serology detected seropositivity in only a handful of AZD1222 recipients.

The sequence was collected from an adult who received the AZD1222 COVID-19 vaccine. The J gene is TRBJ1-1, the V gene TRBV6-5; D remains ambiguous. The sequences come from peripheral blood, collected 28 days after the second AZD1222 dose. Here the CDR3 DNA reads TGTGCCAGCAGTAGAAGCAACCCGAACACTGAAGCTTTCTTT. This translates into CASSRSNPNTEAFF.